The 22 T cell receptor beta chains below all came from one sample that was sequenced in a study of a mutant IDH1 vaccine in newly diagnosed glioma. Specified time point: week 35, safety follow-up. Doses comprised 300 ug of mutant IDH1 20-mer peptide each, plus topical imiquimod. Data came from immunoSEQ multiplex PCR; TCRdb stores just in-frame clones and leaves some out. The sample has about 60,000 clones, 80% to 90% seen once. These receptors' targets are unknown. This specimen consisted of PBMCs, obtained from a glioma patient whose treatment included an IDH1 peptide vaccine. Every receptor here comes from a middle-aged man with glioma.

The rearrangement uses TRBV7-2 and TRBJ2-1; D is unresolved. This CDR3 region has 15 residues. Germline lookup yields CDR1 SGHTA and CDR2 FQGNSA. V dropped 3 bases and J dropped 0 bases, with 9 bases sitting between them. CDR3 in amino acids: CASSFSADSYNEQFF. As DNA, the CDR3 is TGTGCCAGCAGCTTCTCAGCAGACTCCTACAATGAGCAGTTCTTC.

The gene calls are TRBV28 and TRBJ2-7, with D possibly being TRBD1 or TRBD2 (5 bases each). The V end was cut by 7 bases, the J end by 2 bases, with 18 bases between. Per germline, CDR1 MDHEN and CDR2 SYDVKM. The length of the CDR3 is 15 residues. CDR3: CASTPPGAITYEQYF. CDR3 sequence (DNA): TGTGCCAGCACCCCCCCCGGGGCGATAACCTACGAGCAGTACTTC.

This rearrangement joins TRBV11-2 to TRBJ2-2; D gene uncertain. Looked up from germline, CDR1 is SGHAT and CDR2 is FQNNGV. CDR3 length: 13 residues. With 5 bases removed from V and 0 bases from J, the gap between germline ends came to 4 bases. The CDR3 DNA reads TGTGCCAGCAGCCAAACGAACACCGGGGAGCTGTTTTTT. This codes for CASSQTNTGELFF.

The chain uses TRBV6-5 and TRBJ2-1, with TRBD1 matching 8 bases. CDR3 size: 15 residues. The germline gives CDR1 MNHEY, CDR2 SVGAGI. The V and J ends lost 7 bases and 9 bases, in that order; junction bases with no gene match: 14. CDR3 in amino acids: CASNLPGQALLEQFF. In nucleotides, the CDR3 is TGTGCCAGCAACCTGCCGGGACAGGCCCTTCTTGAGCAGTTCTTC.

This rearrangement joins TRBV6-5 to TRBJ1-2; the D gene is possibly TRBD1 (5 bases). This CDR3 region has 14 residues. Trimming cost V 0 bases and J 8 bases, with 13 bases left between them. Germline V CDR1 and CDR2: MNHEY, SVGAGI. The CDR3 reads CASSYSGGSLGYTF. Here the CDR3 DNA reads TGTGCCAGCAGTTACTCGGGGGGTTCCCTCGGCTACACCTTC.

V usage is TRBV18 and J usage is TRBJ2-2; 8 bases are a match to TRBD1. The V segment lost 3 bases and the J segment 7 bases; nucleotides outside the gene matches: 4. CDR1 is KGHSH, CDR2 LQKENI, per germline. The CDR3 length is 14 residues. The CDR3 is CASSPTGESGELFF. In DNA form, the CDR3 reads TGTGCCAGCTCACCGACAGGGGAGAGCGGGGAGCTGTTTTTT.

This clone was seen more than once but under ten times. This sequence joins TRBV4-2 and TRBJ2-7; D ambiguous. The V end lost 2 bases, the J end lost 0 bases, and 11 bases lay between the germline ends. This CDR3 spans 15 amino acids. The germline gives CDR1 LGHNA, CDR2 YNFKEQ. The CDR3 region is CASSQSPASSYEQYF. As DNA, the CDR3 is TGTGCCAGCAGCCAATCCCCGGCTAGCTCCTACGAGCAGTACTTC.

The gene calls are TRBV18 and TRBJ1-3; no clear D gene. Germline CDR1 reads KGHSH; CDR2 reads LQKENI. This CDR3 contains 13 residues. Trimming left V 6 bases short and J 3 bases short, with 9 bases between. The DNA for the CDR3 is TGTGCCAGCTCGGTGAATTTTGGAAACACCATATATTTT. Translation: CASSVNFGNTIYF.

The CDR3, as DNA: TGCAGCGTTGGTGGACAGGGCCTACACCCCACCGGGGAGCTGTTTTTT. Protein: CSVGGQGLHPTGELFF. V usage is TRBV29-1 and J usage is TRBJ2-2; 8 bases line up with TRBD1. The CDR3 has 16 residues. Germline-derived CDR1 and CDR2 are SQVTM and ANQGSEA. Trimming removed 4 bases from V and 4 bases from J; junction bases left unmatched: 11.

The rearrangement joins TRBV6-6 to TRBJ2-7, with TRBD1 matching 9 bases. Germline CDR1 reads MNHNY; CDR2 reads SVGAGI (reference sequence). The junction had 5 bases not matched to a gene; V was cut back by 5 bases and J by 6 bases. This CDR3 is built from 13 residues. The CDR3 here is CASSPDRGGEQYF. The DNA for the CDR3 is TGTGCCAGCAGTCCGGACAGGGGTGGCGAGCAGTACTTC.

This chain uses TRBV5-4 with TRBJ2-7, with D unclear. This CDR3 region has 13 residues. V lost 0 bases, J lost 7 bases, and 11 bases lay in between. Looked up from germline, CDR1 is SGHNT and CDR2 is YYREEE (reference sequence). This CDR3 reads CASSLALGREQYF. In nucleotides, the CDR3 is TGTGCCAGCAGCTTGGCCTTAGGGCGGGAGCAGTACTTC.

This clone was found once. The chain recombines TRBV7-3 with TRBJ2-2; possible D gene TRBD2, 5 bases. CDR3 length: 20 amino acids. The germline V gene has CDR1 SGHTA and CDR2 FQGTGA. The germline V and J ends were trimmed by 1 base and 1 base, with 22 bases remaining between them. CDR3 DNA sequence: TGTGCCAGCAGCTTAATCGGTGGCGGAGGTCCTGGTAGGAACACCGGGGAGCTGTTTTTT. This sequence encodes CASSLIGGGGPGRNTGELFF.

This clone was counted a few times. The chain has TRBV5-6 and TRBJ2-7; no clear D gene. The CDR3 is made up of 10 amino acids. The V end lost 4 bases, the J end lost 6 bases, and 5 bases lay between the germline ends. CDR1 is SGHDT and CDR2 is YYEEEE in the germline V gene. CDR3 DNA sequence: TGTGCCAGCAGCCCTTCCGAGCAGTACTTC. Translation gives CASSPSEQYF.

The chain combines TRBV11-2 with TRBJ1-2, with unresolved D. The germline V gene encodes CDR1 SGHAT and CDR2 FQNNGV. The CDR3 consists of 13 residues. Trimming left V 1 base short and J 3 bases short, with 6 bases between. The CDR3 here is CASSLVQDYGYTF. The CDR3 nucleotides read TGTGCCAGCAGCTTAGTCCAGGACTATGGCTACACCTTC. Filled out from reference TRBV11-2 and TRBJ1-2, the complete variable domain reads EAGVAQSPRYKIIEKRQSVAFWCNPISGHATLYWYQQILGQGPKLLIQFQNNGVVDDSQLPKDRFSAERLKGVDSTLKIQPAKLEDSAVYLCASSLVQDYGYTFGSGTRLTVV.

V gene TRBV6-5 combines with J gene TRBJ2-7; the D gene is possibly TRBD2 (5 bases). V was pared by 7 bases and J by 7 bases, with 17 bases between. The CDR3 is 13 amino acids. Germline CDR1 and CDR2: MNHEY and SVGAGI. The chain's CDR3 is CASMATGSTEQYF. The CDR3 DNA follows: TGTGCCAGCATGGCAACGGGATCTACGGAGCAGTACTTC.

Only one count was recorded for this clone. V usage is TRBV6-1 and J usage is TRBJ1-4, with 7 bases identical to TRBD1. This CDR3 spans 14 amino acids. Germline lookup yields CDR1 MNHNS and CDR2 SASEGT. Trimming removed 7 bases from V and 5 bases from J; junction bases left unmatched: 7. The CDR3 coding sequence is TGTGCCAGCATTTCCGGACAGGCCAATGAAAAACTGTTTTTT. Amino acid sequence: CASISGQANEKLFF.

This rearrangement joins TRBV6-6 to TRBJ2-3, with D unresolved. Germline V gene lookup returns CDR1 MNHNY and CDR2 SVGAGI (reference sequence). The CDR3 runs to 16 residues. The V end lost 4 bases, the J end lost 2 bases, and 16 bases lay between the germline ends. The CDR3 loop is CASSSGRSVLTDTQYF. CDR3 nucleotides: TGTGCCAGCAGTTCTGGACGATCGGTCCTCACAGATACGCAGTATTTT.

The chain combines TRBV7-8 with TRBJ2-3; D remains unclear. This CDR3 has 15 residues. V was cut by 1 base and J by 6 bases, with 14 bases left in between. The V gene's germline CDR1 is SGHVS and CDR2 FQNEAQ. The CDR3 nucleotides read TGTGCCAGCAGCTTAGGGCTATCTCTTGGGGATACGCAGTATTTT. It specifies CASSLGLSLGDTQYF.

The V and J genes are TRBV19 and TRBJ1-5, with 8 bases that match TRBD1. Germline V CDR1 and CDR2: LNHDA, SQIVND (reference sequence). V shed 6 bases, J shed 6 bases, and the junction held 13 bases outside the gene matches. The CDR3 has 16 amino acids. The CDR3 is CASSQGAIKRGQPQHF. The CDR3 bases are TGTGCCAGTAGCCAGGGGGCGATTAAACGTGGTCAGCCCCAGCATTTT.

The V call is TRBV18, the J call TRBJ2-2, with TRBD1 as a possible D gene (6 bases). The CDR3 totals 15 residues. The germline gives CDR1 KGHSH, CDR2 LQKENI. Trimming stripped 2 bases from V and 1 base from J, with 8 bases between. The CDR3 region has the DNA TGTGCCAGCTCACCAGCCAGGGGGAACACCGGGGAGCTGTTTTTT. It yields the protein CASSPARGNTGELFF.

This clone was recorded only once. The rearrangement links TRBV19 to TRBJ1-1, with 7 bases identical to TRBD1. The CDR3 runs 14 residues. Germline V lookup: CDR1 LNHDA, CDR2 SQIVND (reference sequence). V lost 9 bases to trimming and J lost 2 bases; unmatched junction nucleotides: 9. CDR3 nucleotide sequence: TGTGCCAGCTCCCGACAGGGAGCAAACACTGAAGCTTTCTTT. This codes for CASSRQGANTEAFF.

The gene calls are TRBV5-6 and TRBJ2-3, with 12 bases matching TRBD2. There are 16 residues in the CDR3. With V trimmed by 4 bases and J by 6 bases, 9 bases remained unmatched. Germline V gene sequence: CDR1 SGHDT, CDR2 YYEEEE. The chain's CDR3 is CASSATTSGSGDTQYF. The DNA for the CDR3 is TGTGCCAGCAGCGCCACGACTAGCGGGAGTGGGGATACGCAGTATTTT.